These 30 T cell receptor beta chains were sequenced from one sample in a study of T cell repertoires in cytomegalovirus infection. Their antigen targets remain unknown. Each CDR3 protein is one row after TCRdb ran MiXCR on the reads. The sample lists around 69,000 distinct CDR3 sequences, about 26% occurring once. The source was CD8+ T cells from cultured PBMCs, collected from culture after CMV antigen stimulation. The receptors stem from a human donor in good health (CMV status not recorded). Some clones in this sample may be carry-over from other donors' samples.

The genes are TRBV19 and TRBJ1-1; D not resolved. Deletions cut 3 bases from V and 3 bases from J, with 8 bases between. Germline V lookup: CDR1 LNHDA, CDR2 SQIVND (reference sequence). The CDR3 sequence is 13 residues long. The DNA for the CDR3 is TGTGCCAGTAGTATCTTTTGGGACACTGAAGCTTTCTTT. This codes for CASSIFWDTEAFF.

The chain has TRBV30 and TRBJ2-5, with D possibly matching TRBD2 (6 bases). Trimming took off 5 bases at V and 4 bases at J, with 23 bases between the two ends. Germline V lookup: CDR1 GTSNPN, CDR2 SVGIG (reference sequence). The CDR3 length is 16 residues. The DNA for the CDR3 is TGTGCCTGGGGAGGGCCGACGTCGGCGGCCTTAGAGACCCAGTACTTC. This translates into CAWGGPTSAALETQYF.

As concerns this clonotype: A much larger clone lies a single base off, so this may be a read error. The chain joins TRBV15 to TRBJ2-1, with 9 bases fitting TRBD1. CDR1 is LNHNV and CDR2 is YYDKDF in the germline V gene (reference sequence). The CDR3 is made up of 13 amino acids. The CDR3 protein is CVTSRGQGNEQFF. CDR3 coding DNA: TGTGTCACCAGCAGGGGACAGGGCAATGAGCAGTTCTTC. Based on the CDR3 plus reference TRBV15 and TRBJ2-1, the full variable domain is DAMVIQNPRYQVTQFGKPVTLSCSQTLNHNVMYWYQQKSSQAPKLLFHYYDKDFNNEADTPDNFQSRRPNTSFCFLDIRSPGLGDTAMYLCVTSRGQGNEQFFGPGTRLTVL.

In its sample, this clonotype was seen many times. The gene calls are TRBV6-6 and TRBJ2-5; 11 bases are a match to TRBD2. CDR1 is MNHNY and CDR2 is SVGAGI in the germline V gene (reference sequence). The CDR3 loop spans 18 amino acids. Trimming at V came to 5 bases and at J to 0 bases, leaving 11 bases not matched to a gene. CDR3 amino acids: CASSPSVGLAAHQETQYF. The DNA of the CDR3 is TGTGCCAGCAGTCCTTCCGTGGGACTAGCGGCGCACCAAGAGACCCAGTACTTC.

There are a few counts of this clonotype. The rearrangement joins TRBV20-1 to TRBJ2-1; D is possibly TRBD2 (7 bases). Deletions cut 5 bases from V and 7 bases from J, with 18 bases between. The CDR3 is made up of 14 amino acids. The germline CDR1 and CDR2 sequences are DFQATT and SNEGSKA (reference sequence). CDR3 sequence reads: CSALRGGDLNEQFF. Here the CDR3 DNA reads TGCAGTGCTCTTAGGGGGGGAGATTTAAATGAGCAGTTCTTC.

This chain links TRBV20-1 with TRBJ2-1, with 10 bases aligning to TRBD2. J lost 4 bases, V lost 8 bases, and 11 bases had no gene match. This CDR3 region has 15 residues. Per the germline V gene, CDR1 is DFQATT and CDR2 is SNEGSKA (reference sequence). CDR3 in amino acids: CSSEAGTSAYNEQFF. The CDR3 coding sequence is TGCAGTTCCGAGGCCGGGACTAGCGCATACAATGAGCAGTTCTTC.

This sequence joins TRBV6-6 and TRBJ1-1, with 7 bases that match TRBD1. Germline V CDR1 and CDR2: MNHNY, SVGAGI (reference sequence). Trimming took 4 bases from V and 0 from J; bases not matched to a gene: 5. The CDR3 length is 15 residues. DNA of the CDR3: TGTGCCAGCAGTTCCGAGACAGGGATGAACACTGAAGCTTTCTTT. It encodes CASSSETGMNTEAFF.

The rearrangement joins TRBV12-3 or TRBV12-4 to TRBJ1-2, with D uncertain. With 3 bases removed from V and 0 bases from J, the gap between germline ends came to 20 bases. The CDR3 extends over 18 amino acids. The CDR3 spells CASSFSGVIGESNYGYTF. CDR3 in DNA: TGTGCCAGCAGTTTTAGCGGGGTCATCGGGGAGTCTAACTATGGCTACACCTTC.

The J gene is TRBJ2-3, the V gene TRBV4-1; 8 bases are shared with TRBD2. With V trimmed by 0 bases and J by 2 bases, 7 bases remained unmatched. The CDR3 totals 17 residues. In germline, CDR1 is MGHRA, CDR2 YSYEKL. CDR3 in amino acids: CASSQEPGGALTDTQYF. Written as DNA, the CDR3 is TGCGCCAGCAGCCAAGAACCCGGGGGGGCCCTCACAGATACGCAGTATTTT.

This clonotype showed up many times. J is TRBJ1-2 and V is TRBV7-2, with 9 bases identical to TRBD1. This CDR3 spans 15 amino acids. Germline V CDR1 and CDR2: SGHTA, FQGNSA. V shed 5 bases and J 0 bases; nucleotides not matched to a gene: 4. DNA for the CDR3: TGTGCCAGCAGCAGGGGACAGGGAGCTAACTATGGCTACACCTTC. Its protein is CASSRGQGANYGYTF.

In this sample, this clonotype turned up many times. The rearrangement links TRBV7-2 to TRBJ2-3, with 7 bases fitting TRBD1. Unmatched junction bases numbered 11, after V lost 5 bases and J lost 3 bases. The CDR3 is 16 residues long. Germline V gene lookup returns CDR1 SGHTA and CDR2 FQGNSA. The CDR3 loop is CASSPSEGQMTDTQYF. Written as DNA, the CDR3 is TGTGCCAGCAGCCCCTCCGAGGGACAGATGACAGATACGCAGTATTTT. Drawing the rest from reference TRBV7-2 and TRBJ2-3, the complete variable domain is GAGVSQSPSNKVTEKGKDVELRCDPISGHTALYWYRQSLGQGLEFLIYFQGNSAPDKSGLPSDRFSAERTGGSVSTLTIQRTQQEDSAVYLCASSPSEGQMTDTQYFGPGTRLTVL.

The chain links TRBV5-4 to TRBJ2-1; D perhaps matches TRBD1 (5 bases). CDR3 length equals 15 residues. V was clipped by 0 bases and J by 4 bases, with 11 bases between them. The germline gives CDR1 SGHNT, CDR2 YYREEE (reference sequence). CDR3 amino acids: CASSLADRLYNEQFF. The CDR3, as DNA: TGTGCCAGCAGCTTGGCAGACAGATTATACAATGAGCAGTTCTTC.

About this clonotype: One end of the junction is discordant with germline, which a read error may explain. The CDR3 region is CTSSYDRYYEQYF. As DNA, the CDR3 is TGTACCAGCAGTTACGACAGGTACTACGAGCAGTACTTC. The V and J genes are TRBV6-5 and TRBJ2-7; possible D gene TRBD1, 6 bases. CDR1 is MNHEY and CDR2 is SVGAGI in the germline V gene. The CDR3 has 13 amino acids.

Details on this clonotype: This may stem from a read error, because a much larger clone lies one nucleotide away. The chain combines TRBV2 with TRBJ2-1; 9 bases align to TRBD2. Per the germline V gene, CDR1 is SNHLY and CDR2 is FYNNEI. The CDR3 length is 18 residues. The CDR3 DNA reads TGTGCCAGCAGTGGGCTAGCGAAGCGGGAGGCCTCCTACGATGAGCAGTTCTTC. This codes for CASSGLAKREASYDEQFF.

This chain connects TRBV19 to TRBJ2-5; D perhaps matches TRBD1 (5 bases). This CDR3 comprises 15 residues. Germline assignment: CDR1 LNHDA and CDR2 SQIVND (reference sequence). Trimming took 5 bases from V and 1 from J, leaving 14 bases between them. In DNA form, the CDR3 reads TGTGCCAGTAGTGGGGCGACAACGACCCAAGAGACCCAGTACTTC. It translates to CASSGATTTQETQYF.

In this sample, this clonotype turned up a few times. The chain couples TRBV6-5 to TRBJ2-1; no clear D. The V gene lost 7 bases and the J gene lost 7 bases, with 17 bases spanning the gap. This CDR3 has 14 amino acids. Per the germline V gene, CDR1 is MNHEY and CDR2 is SVGAGI. CDR3 region: CASTPEDSPNEQFF. In DNA, the CDR3 is TGTGCCAGCACTCCCGAAGACTCCCCGAATGAGCAGTTCTTC.

In its sample, this clonotype was seen a few times. The chain employs TRBV27 and TRBJ2-3; 11 bases are shared with TRBD2. The V and J ends lost 1 base and 3 bases, in that order; junction bases with no gene match: 6. The CDR3 sequence is 17 residues long. Looked up from germline, CDR1 is MNHEY and CDR2 is SMNVEV (reference sequence). CDR3 bases: TGTGCCAGCAGTTTATTACTAGCGGGGGTTGGGACAGATACGCAGTATTTT. Its translation: CASSLLLAGVGTDTQYF.

This clonotype was counted ten times or more. V gene TRBV7-8 combines with J gene TRBJ1-1; no clear D. CDR3 length: 14 residues. Between the trimmed V and J ends, which lost 2 bases and 1 base, there was a span of 8 bases. CDR1 is SGHVS, CDR2 FQNEAQ, per germline. The CDR3 DNA sequence: TGTGCCAGCAGCTTAATCGCAGGGAACACTGAAGCTTTCTTT. It encodes CASSLIAGNTEAFF.

In its sample, this clonotype was seen a few times. This sequence joins TRBV30 and TRBJ1-3; no clear D gene. The germline V gene has CDR1 GTSNPN and CDR2 SVGIG (reference sequence). The CDR3 loop spans 15 amino acids. The ends were cut back, 0 bases at V and 0 bases at J, with 9 bases in the middle. The CDR3 bases are TGTGCCTGGAGTGTAGATGGATTCTCTGGAAACACCATATATTTT. This sequence encodes CAWSVDGFSGNTIYF.

This rearrangement joins TRBV28 to TRBJ1-2; D is perhaps TRBD1 (6 bases). V was trimmed by 0 bases and J by 7 bases, leaving 15 bases between them. CDR1 and CDR2 (germline): MDHEN, SYDVKM. The CDR3 runs 15 residues. CDR3 sequence: CASSLWDRDWSGYTF. In DNA form, the CDR3 reads TGTGCCAGCAGTTTATGGGACAGAGATTGGAGTGGCTACACCTTC.

The rearrangement uses TRBV11-2 and TRBJ2-7; D might be TRBD1 (6 bases). The CDR3 has 13 amino acids. The germline V gene encodes CDR1 SGHAT and CDR2 FQNNGV. Deletions cut 5 bases from V and 4 bases from J, with 12 bases between. The CDR3 spells CASSRSGEYEQYF. The CDR3 DNA reads as TGTGCCAGCAGCCGTTCAGGGGAGTACGAGCAGTACTTC.

Comments on this clonotype: A read error may explain this, as a much larger clone is one base away. The chain links TRBV7-6 to TRBJ1-1; 12 nucleotides line up with TRBD1. The CDR3 covers 15 residues. Germline lookup yields CDR1 SGHVS and CDR2 FNYEAQ. Unmatched junction bases numbered 6, after V lost 5 bases and J lost 5 bases. The CDR3 loop reads CASSMSGQGATEAFF. CDR3 coding DNA: TGTGCCAGCAGCATGTCGGGACAGGGGGCGACTGAAGCTTTCTTT.

V gene TRBV19 combines with J gene TRBJ1-1; D not resolved. Trimming took 5 bases from V and 7 from J, leaving 14 bases between them. The CDR3 is 13 residues long. CDR1 and CDR2 (germline): LNHDA, SQIVND (reference sequence). Here the CDR3 reads CASSLLEIHEAFF. CDR3 DNA sequence: TGTGCCAGTAGTCTATTGGAGATTCATGAAGCTTTCTTT.

V and J are TRBV2 and TRBJ2-5, with D possibly TRBD2 on 5 matching bases. Germline-derived CDR1 and CDR2 are SNHLY and FYNNEI. The V gene lost 6 bases and the J gene lost 0 bases, with 17 bases spanning the gap. The CDR3 consists of 16 residues. CDR3 DNA sequence: TGTGCCAGCAGCGCCAAACTAGTCCTCTACCAAGAGACCCAGTACTTC. Amino acid sequence: CASSAKLVLYQETQYF. The whole variable domain, filled in from reference TRBV2 and TRBJ2-5, reads EPEVTQTPSHQVTQMGQEVILRCVPISNHLYFYWYRQILGQKVEFLVSFYNNEISEKSEIFDDQFSVERPDGSNFTLKIRSTKLEDSAMYFCASSAKLVLYQETQYFGPGTRLLVL.

This clonotype turned up a few times. The V call is TRBV19, the J call TRBJ2-4, with D perhaps matching TRBD1 or TRBD2 (5 bases each). The CDR3 has 15 residues. Trimming cost V 3 bases and J 0 bases, with 9 bases left between them. CDR1 LNHDA and CDR2 SQIVND come from the germline V gene (reference sequence). CDR3 in DNA: TGTGCCAGTAGTATGTCAGGGAGAGCCAAAAACATTCAGTACTTC. Encoded protein: CASSMSGRAKNIQYF.

This chain connects TRBV7-4 to TRBJ2-2; the match to TRBD1 covers 9 bases. CDR3 length: 16 amino acids. The J segment lost 1 base and the V segment lost 2 bases, leaving 2 bases of the junction unmatched. Germline V lookup: CDR1 SGHVT, CDR2 SQSDAQ. For the CDR3, the DNA is TGTGCCAGCAGCTTAATGGGACAGGGGAACACCGGGGAGCTGTTTTTT. Translated, it gives CASSLMGQGNTGELFF.

The rearrangement joins TRBV30 to TRBJ2-7, with D hard to call. Per germline, CDR1 GTSNPN and CDR2 SVGIG (reference sequence). The CDR3 sequence is 12 residues long. V was clipped by 2 bases and J by 6 bases, with 11 bases between them. CDR3 region: CAWSKSYGEQYF. DNA for the CDR3: TGTGCCTGGAGTAAGTCCTATGGCGAGCAGTACTTC.

The chain couples TRBV7-9 to TRBJ1-1, with a tentative D call TRBD1 (5 bases). Between the trimmed V and J ends, which lost 4 bases and 4 bases, there was a span of 10 bases. CDR1 and CDR2 from the germline V gene are SEHNR and FQNEAQ (reference sequence). The CDR3 consists of 13 residues. DNA of the CDR3: TGTGCCAGCAGCTCTGGGACCGCCACTGAAGCTTTCTTT. Protein product: CASSSGTATEAFF.

This clonotype was detected only a few times. This chain connects TRBV12-3 or TRBV12-4 to TRBJ2-1, with 12 bases fitting TRBD1. V trimming: 4 bases; J trimming: 1 base; junction bases outside the gene matches: 5. The length of the CDR3 is 17 residues. The CDR3 DNA reads as TGTGCCAGCAGTTCCGGGACAGGGGGCGTTTCCTACAATGAGCAGTTCTTC. Encoded protein: CASSSGTGGVSYNEQFF.

J is TRBJ2-1 and V is TRBV7-2, with D perhaps matching TRBD2 (5 bases). Germline V gives CDR1 SGHTA, CDR2 FQGNSA. The germline V and J ends were trimmed by 5 bases and 9 bases, with 20 bases remaining between them. This CDR3 has 15 residues. Here the CDR3 reads CASSLRVVADGEQFF. The DNA of the CDR3 is TGTGCCAGCAGCCTGAGGGTAGTAGCCGACGGTGAGCAGTTCTTC.